A selection of T cell receptor beta chains follows, all from one sample in a study of beta chain features in type 1 diabetes. Some clones are missing from TCRdb's copy, which holds only in-frame ones; the method was immunoSEQ multiplex PCR. The table has 640,000 or so clones, over 12% seen once. Specimen: naive CD4+ T cells from blood. These receptor sequences come from a young man with type 1 diabetes. Each CDR3 is given with its conserved first and last residue. Each record gives: J gene, V gene, clone size, D gene, CDR3 DNA, CDR3 protein. D genes are given only for firm matches. Clone size is shown for a subset of rows, as once, few, many or a class of expanded clone.

TRBJ1-4 TRBV4-2 few - TGTGCCAGCAGCCAAGTGGGCCTTAATGAAAAACTGTTTTTT CASSQVGLNEKLFF
TRBJ2-1 TRBV30 - - TGTGCCTGGAGTGTCGGAACTTACTCCTACAATGAGCAGTTCTTC CAWSVGTYSYNEQFF
TRBJ2-3 TRBV30 - TRBD1 TGTGCCTGGAGGGATACAGGGGCAGATACGCAGTATTTT CAWRDTGADTQYF
TRBJ1-2 TRBV20-1 - - TGCAGTGCGAAGGGCTACACCTTC CSAKGYTF
TRBJ1-5 TRBV6-5 few - TGTGCCAGCAGTTACTCTGGGGGCGCAGATCAGCCCCAGCATTTT CASSYSGGADQPQHF
TRBJ1-5 TRBV5-1 - - TGCGCCAGCAGCTTGGTTCCGGGGACTCAGCCCCAGCATTTT CASSLVPGTQPQHF
TRBJ1-4 TRBV11-3 few TRBD1 TGTGCCAGCAGCCGCATGGACAGGGATAGACTGGGTGAAAAACTGTTTTTT CASSRMDRDRLGEKLFF
TRBJ1-5 TRBV19 - TRBD1 TGTGCCAGTAGTCTCCAACAGGGGGCAGGGGATCAGCCCCAGCATTTT CASSLQQGAGDQPQHF
TRBJ2-7 TRBV4-1 - - TGCGCCAGCAGCCATATTAGCGGTAGCTCCTACGAGCAGTACTTC CASSHISGSSYEQYF
TRBJ1-5 TRBV4-2 - - TGTGCCAGCAGCCTCGTAGGGGGCAATCAGCCCCAGCATTTT CASSLVGGNQPQHF
TRBJ2-1 TRBV5-1 few - TGCGCCAGCAGCTGGAATACAGGGAGCAATGAGCAGTTCTTC CASSWNTGSNEQFF
TRBJ2-1 TRBV5-4 few - TGTGCCAGCGCCTCCTACAATGAGCAGTTCTTC CASASYNEQFF
TRBJ1-3 TRBV30 few - TGTGCCTGGACCGCGTACTCTGGAAACACCATATATTTT CAWTAYSGNTIYF